This T cell receptor (beta chain) was retrieved from a study of CD8 T cells in Susac syndrome. CD8+ and CD4+ T cells taken from blood had their TCR beta sequenced. TEMRA cells were FACS-enriched, with CD8+ and CD4+ T cells isolated negatively. The length of the CDR3 is 15 residues. V was pared by 6 bases and J by 0 bases, with 14 bases between. RNA in amounts of 0.5 to 1 ug was reverse transcribed with random hexamers. Multiplex PCR with immunoSEQ amplified the TCR beta CDR3 across 54 Vbeta and 13 Jbeta. MiXCR was run by TCRdb on the immunoSEQ multiplex PCR reads, yielding one entry per CDR3 protein. The sample includes 350,000 to 550,000 distinct CDR3 sequences, about 85% of them seen just once.

The sample consisted of CD8+ T cells from PBMCs. This clonotype originated in a human donor with multiple sclerosis. The V call is TRBV12-3 or TRBV12-4, the J call TRBJ1-1, with D uncertain. The CDR3 DNA reads as TGTGCCAGCAGCCTCCAGGTCGGGATGAACACTGAAGCTTTCTTT. Translating gives CASSLQVGMNTEAFF.